Presented here are 26 T cell receptor beta chains from one specimen sequenced in a study of CD8+CD57+ T cells in acquired aplastic anemia. Genomic DNA acted as the template from which TCR beta VDJ combination and CDR3 sequence profiling were carried out. In TCRdb, the reads were re-called with MiXCR into one record per CDR3 protein. The sample has more than 100,000 distinct CDR3 sequences; roughly 40% are singletons. Sequencing was carried out using sorted CD4+, CD8+, or CD8+CD57+ T cells (not recorded which) from PBMCs. All receptors derive from a human donor in good health, serving as a control.

About this clonotype itself: A single base separates this from a much larger clone, so it may be a read error. The chain couples TRBV5-5 to TRBJ1-2; D unclear. This CDR3 is 14 amino acids long. CDR1 and CDR2 from the germline V gene are SGHKS and YYEKEE (reference sequence). The CDR3 sequence is CAGSLNVGNHGYTF. For the CDR3, the DNA is TGTGCCGGCAGCTTGAACGTAGGGAACCATGGCTACACCTTC.

This clonotype was seen just once. The chain joins TRBV24-1 to TRBJ2-7; weak D call: TRBD1 (5 bases). Per the germline V gene, CDR1 is KGHDR and CDR2 is SFDVKD. CDR3 size: 16 residues. Between the trimmed V and J ends, which lost 3 bases and 6 bases, there was a span of 20 bases. The DNA of the CDR3 is TGTGCCACCAGTGATGGTCCGGCCAGGGTAATTAGCGAGCAGTACTTC. Translation: CATSDGPARVISEQYF.

About this clonotype itself: One end of the junction is discordant with germline, which a read error may explain. This chain uses TRBV2 with TRBJ1-2, with D perhaps TRBD1 (6 bases). The CDR3 has 11 amino acids. From germline, CDR1 is SNHLY and CDR2 FYNNEI. Written as DNA, the CDR3 is TGTGCCAGCAGACAGGGTATTGGCTGCACCTTC. It translates to CASRQGIGCTF.

This clonotype was seen repeatedly, ten times or more. V is TRBV20-1 and J is TRBJ1-6; a possible D gene is TRBD1 (5 bases). The length of the CDR3 is 14 residues. Germline V gives CDR1 DFQATT, CDR2 SNEGSKA (reference sequence). V shed 7 bases and J shed 9 bases, with 19 bases lying between them. The CDR3 coding sequence is TGCAGTGGTCGGGCGACCGGGGGGATTTCACCCCTCCACTTT. As protein: CSGRATGGISPLHF.

This clonotype was recorded at least ten times. The V gene is TRBV7-9, the J gene TRBJ1-1; D not certain. Germline lookup yields CDR1 SEHNR and CDR2 FQNEAQ (reference sequence). V was trimmed by 0 bases and J by 0 bases, leaving 8 bases between them. The CDR3 runs 15 residues. The DNA for the CDR3 is TGTGCCAGCAGCTTAGCCCCCCCCATGAACACTGAAGCTTTCTTT. It is translated as CASSLAPPMNTEAFF.

The V call is TRBV30, the J call TRBJ1-3, with a possible D match to TRBD1 (6 bases). The CDR3 loop spans 14 amino acids. Germline CDR1 reads GTSNPN; CDR2 reads SVGIG (reference sequence). Trimming took off 1 base at V and 8 bases at J, with 15 bases between the two ends. CDR3 in DNA: TGTGCCTGGAGTGCACAGGGAGGTCGTGACACCATATATTTT. Its translation is CAWSAQGGRDTIYF.

The J gene is TRBJ1-5, the V gene TRBV2; 12 positions agree with TRBD1. The CDR3 contains 14 residues. Germline V gene sequence: CDR1 SNHLY, CDR2 FYNNEI. The V gene end was trimmed by 6 bases and the J gene end by 7 bases; junction bases not matched to a gene: 4. The CDR3 DNA reads TGTGCCAGCAGCGGGACAGGGGGCCTACAGCCCCAGCATTTT. This encodes CASSGTGGLQPQHF.

This clonotype was detected ten times or more. The chain joins TRBV5-1 to TRBJ2-3, with D uncertain. The CDR3 contains 13 residues. Trimming shortened V by 4 bases and J by 4 bases, and 10 bases separated the two germline ends. CDR1 and CDR2 (germline): SGHRS, YFSETQ. This CDR3 is CASSPPPADTQYF. CDR3 sequence (DNA): TGCGCCAGCAGCCCCCCCCCAGCAGATACGCAGTATTTT.

The chain employs TRBV12-3 or TRBV12-4 and TRBJ1-2; TRBD1 matches at 7 bases. The CDR3 is made up of 12 amino acids. After removal of 5 bases from V and 8 bases from J, the junction contained 5 bases not matched to a gene. This CDR3 reads CASSDRDGGYTF. CDR3 DNA: TGTGCCAGCAGTGACAGGGATGGGGGCTACACCTTC.

This clonotype showed up just a few times. The chain couples TRBV10-3 to TRBJ2-3, with TRBD1 matching 9 bases. V was clipped by 4 bases and J by 1 base; unmatched bases: 3. The CDR3 consists of 15 residues. Per germline, CDR1 ENHRY and CDR2 SYGVKD. In nucleotides, the CDR3 is TGTGCCATCAGTGGAGGGGACAGGGGCACAGATACGCAGTATTTT. Residues: CAISGGDRGTDTQYF.

This clonotype was detected once. The chain recombines TRBV5-1 with TRBJ1-1, with D possibly being TRBD1 (5 bases). Trimming removed 4 bases from V and 0 bases from J, with 13 bases in between. CDR1 and CDR2 (germline): SGHRS, YFSETQ. This CDR3 contains 15 residues. This CDR3 reads CASSVTWTLNTEAFF. Written as DNA, the CDR3 is TGCGCCAGCAGCGTAACGTGGACACTGAACACTGAAGCTTTCTTT.

The rearrangement uses TRBV2 and TRBJ2-2; the D gene is possibly TRBD1 (6 bases). Germline lookup yields CDR1 SNHLY and CDR2 FYNNEI. The V and J ends lost 7 bases and 0 bases respectively, with 12 bases between them. This CDR3 is built from 15 residues. The CDR3 sequence: CASKKGHTNTGELFF. The CDR3 bases are TGTGCCAGCAAGAAGGGACACACGAACACCGGGGAGCTGTTTTTT. Filled out from reference TRBV2 and TRBJ2-2, the complete variable domain reads EPEVTQTPSHQVTQMGQEVILRCVPISNHLYFYWYRQILGQKVEFLVSFYNNEISEKSEIFDDQFSVERPDGSNFTLKIRSTKLEDSAMYFCASKKGHTNTGELFFGEGSRLTVL.

The rearrangement uses TRBV7-7 and TRBJ2-1; 8 nucleotides align to TRBD2. The CDR3 extends over 15 amino acids. The germline gives CDR1 SSHAT, CDR2 FNYEAQ (reference sequence). The CDR3 coding sequence is TGTGCTAGCGGACTTAGCGGGGCCTCCTACAATGAGCAGTTCTTC. The encoded protein is CASGLSGASYNEQFF.

The chain employs TRBV14 and TRBJ2-7; 7 bases line up with TRBD1. Germline V CDR1 and CDR2: SGHDN, FVKESK. Unmatched junction bases numbered 7, after V lost 1 base and J lost 1 base. This CDR3 is built from 16 residues. The CDR3 sequence: CASSQASGTESYEQYF. The CDR3 DNA is TGTGCCAGCAGCCAAGCGTCCGGGACAGAGTCCTACGAGCAGTACTTC.

The chain employs TRBV6-1 and TRBJ2-7; TRBD2 agrees at 7 bases. The CDR3 covers 14 residues. V trimming: 5 bases; J trimming: 2 bases; junction bases outside the gene matches: 6. CDR1 is MNHNS and CDR2 is SASEGT in the germline V gene. DNA for the CDR3: TGTGCCAGCAGTACTTCTGGGACTACCTACGAGCAGTACTTC. As protein: CASSTSGTTYEQYF.

The chain is built from TRBV10-3 and TRBJ1-2; 9 bases fit TRBD1. CDR1 is ENHRY, CDR2 SYGVKD, per germline. J was trimmed by 5 bases and V by 6 bases; bases with no gene match: 10. The CDR3 has 15 amino acids. The CDR3 here is CAISSRTGARYGYTF. In DNA form, the CDR3 reads TGTGCCATCAGCAGCCGGACAGGGGCGCGGTATGGCTACACCTTC.

The V and J genes are TRBV7-2 and TRBJ2-2; D call uncertain. From germline, CDR1 is SGHTA and CDR2 FQGNSA. Trimming left V 3 bases short and J 6 bases short, with 8 bases between. The CDR3 totals 13 residues. The CDR3 nucleotides read TGTGCCAGCAGCTTTCACGGATCCGGGGAGCTGTTTTTT. It yields the protein CASSFHGSGELFF.

This clonotype was detected ten times or more. The chain carries TRBV19 and TRBJ1-3; D gene unclear. CDR1 and CDR2 from the germline V gene are LNHDA and SQIVND (reference sequence). Trimming removed 0 bases from V and 8 bases from J, with 14 bases in between. This CDR3 region has 15 residues. CDR3 amino acids: CASSIDVQAIDTIYF. The CDR3, as DNA: TGTGCCAGTAGTATAGATGTCCAGGCTATCGACACCATATATTTT.

This clonotype was observed at least ten times. V is TRBV10-3 and J is TRBJ2-7; either TRBD1 or TRBD2 may supply D (5 bases each). CDR1 is ENHRY, CDR2 SYGVKD, per germline. The CDR3 is 17 amino acids. Trimming cost V 7 bases and J 5 bases, with 27 bases left between them. The CDR3 DNA follows: TGTGCCATCATCGTGGGTACGGGGCAGATGCGTGGAAACGAGCAGTACTTC. Translating gives CAIIVGTGQMRGNEQYF.

This clonotype was seen many times. V gene TRBV20-1 combines with J gene TRBJ1-2, with D possibly being TRBD1 (6 bases). Trimming took off 2 bases at V and 5 bases at J, with 18 bases between the two ends. The CDR3 has 15 amino acids. From germline, CDR1 is DFQATT and CDR2 SNEGSKA (reference sequence). The CDR3 is CSARPRTAGNYGYTF. CDR3 in DNA: TGCAGTGCTAGACCGCGGACAGCCGGAAATTATGGCTACACCTTC.

As regards this clonotype: An end of the junction does not agree with germline; a read error may underlie this. The chain couples TRBV10-3 to TRBJ1-2; D call uncertain. Germline values: CDR1 ENHRY, CDR2 SYGVKD. There are 12 residues in the CDR3. This CDR3 is CAISDQIYGYTF. For the CDR3, the DNA is TGTGCCATCAGTGATCAAATCTATGGCTATACCTTC.

This clonotype was counted at least ten times. V usage is TRBV20-1 and J usage is TRBJ2-5, with D possibly being TRBD2 (6 bases). The V and J ends lost 7 bases and 7 bases respectively, with 13 bases between them. The CDR3 extends over 11 amino acids. Germline V gene sequence: CDR1 DFQATT, CDR2 SNEGSKA (reference sequence). The CDR3 is CSGILGGTQYF. CDR3 in DNA: TGCAGTGGCATTCTGGGAGGGACCCAGTACTTC.

As for this clonotype: One junction end does not reproduce the germline sequence, and a read error may be involved. J is TRBJ2-1 and V is TRBV11-1; D is possibly TRBD2 (5 bases). The CDR3 is 14 amino acids. Germline V CDR1 and CDR2: SGHAT, FQDESV (reference sequence). The CDR3 spells CASSLGRDRYEQLF. CDR3 coding DNA: TGTGCCAGCAGCTTAGGACGGGATAGGTATGAGCAGCTCTTC. Variable domain in full (rest from reference TRBV11-1 and TRBJ2-1): EAEVAQSPRYKITEKSQAVAFWCDPISGHATLYWYRQILGQGPELLVQFQDESVVDDSQLPKDRFSAERLKGVDSTLKIQPAELGDSAMYLCASSLGRDRYEQLFGPGTRLTVL.

The chain joins TRBV7-2 to TRBJ2-5; 8 nucleotides agree with TRBD2. This CDR3 contains 16 residues. CDR1 is SGHTA, CDR2 FQGNSA, per germline. Germline trimming cut 3 bases from V and 4 bases from J; bases unmatched to any gene: 10. The CDR3 reads CASSFVSGGAGETQYF. The CDR3 coding sequence is TGTGCCAGCAGCTTTGTGTCCGGGGGGGCGGGAGAGACCCAGTACTTC.

This clonotype was seen a few times. CDR3 nucleotides: TGTGCCACCAGCGGGGACGGCCTTCGGGGCTCACCCCTCCACTTT. This codes for CATSGDGLRGSPLHF. J is TRBJ1-6 and V is TRBV15; tentatively, D is TRBD1 (5 bases). Germline-derived CDR1 and CDR2 are LNHNV and YYDKDF (reference sequence). V gave up 5 bases and J gave up 10 bases, with 18 bases separating them. The CDR3 is made up of 15 amino acids. Full variable domain (remainder filled in from reference TRBV15 and TRBJ1-6): DAMVIQNPRYQVTQFGKPVTLSCSQTLNHNVMYWYQQKSSQAPKLLFHYYDKDFNNEADTPDNFQSRRPNTSFCFLDIRSPGLGDTAMYLCATSGDGLRGSPLHFGNGTRLTVT.

This clonotype was recorded at least ten times. The chain employs TRBV19 and TRBJ1-3; D gene ambiguous. V gave up 0 bases and J gave up 6 bases, with 6 bases separating them. The germline V gene encodes CDR1 LNHDA and CDR2 SQIVND (reference sequence). The CDR3 runs to 13 residues. The CDR3 here is CASSIEAANTIYF. The CDR3 coding sequence is TGTGCCAGTAGTATAGAGGCAGCAAACACCATATATTTT.